The source of this T cell receptor (beta chain) is a study of blood T cell repertoires in COVID-19. Study background: The United States, Italy and Spain were the sources of the acute and convalescent COVID-19 samples. T cells, B-cell-depleted T cells, or PBMCs provided the cDNA or gDNA that served as material.

Measured with immunoSEQ multiplex PCR; TCRdb has only the in-frame clones, and not every one. Among 250,000 or so clones, more than 85% were seen once, and the ten largest hold roughly 5.6%. A Seattle source enrolled patients during active infection and followed them longitudinally. V lost 5 bases to trimming and J lost 3 bases, with 17 bases between them. Germline loops: CDR1 SEHNR, CDR2 FQNEAQ (reference sequence). This CDR3 region has 15 residues. The sequence was collected from a woman aged 60-70 years with COVID-19, enrolled during active disease. The chain is built from TRBV7-9 and TRBJ2-7; D is ambiguous. Specimen: peripheral blood. The chain's CDR3 is CASSQTAGKIYEQYF. CDR3 in DNA: TGTGCCAGCAGCCAAACCGCCGGTAAGATCTACGAGCAGTACTTC.